This TCR beta chain was identified in a study of T cell responses to AZD1222 COVID-19 vaccine. Trimming took 4 bases from V and 0 from J, leaving 9 bases between them. The CDR3 runs 14 residues. From germline, CDR1 is MNHEY and CDR2 SVGAGI. Notes on this clone: Its target is not known.

Measured with immunoSEQ multiplex PCR; TCRdb has only the in-frame clones, and not every one. The sample consists of roughly 150,000 clones, roughly 90% of them appearing once. Study findings and constraints: Increased Spike-specific TCR breadth and depth were observed after two AZD1222 doses. Of spike-specific TCRs, nearly half reportedly target regions left unmutated in variants. Seropositivity was recorded at baseline in only 5 or 6 AZD1222 recipients.

J is TRBJ1-1 and V is TRBV6-5; D unclear. The receptor was derived from an adult who received the AZD1222 COVID-19 vaccine. The source material was peripheral blood, sampled 28 days after the second AZD1222 dose. CDR3 DNA: TGTGCCAGCAGTTCAGAAAGAGTGAACACTGAAGCTTTCTTT. The encoded protein is CASSSERVNTEAFF.